Described below is a single TCR beta chain sequence and its context. This entry comes from a study of shared clonotypes between healthy human individuals. This table comes from immunoSEQ multiplex PCR, and its TCRdb copy is limited to in-frame clones, with some not included. This sample has millions of clones, with 95% found just once. CDR1 ENHRY and CDR2 SYGVKD come from the germline V gene. The ends lost 6 bases at V and 3 bases at J; junction bases unmatched: 4. The CDR3 sequence is 15 residues long. The rearrangement uses TRBV10-3 and TRBJ1-6; 8 bases are shared with TRBD1. The specimen sequenced was naive CD4+ T cells sorted from blood. Noted subset: CD45RA+ positively selected. The receptor comes from a man younger than 35 in good health. Written as DNA, the CDR3 is TGTGCCATCAGGACAGGGGATTTCTATAATTCACCCCTCCACTTT. The encoded protein is CAIRTGDFYNSPLHF.